One sample yielded the 29 T cell receptor beta chains listed below, sequenced in a study of blood T cell repertoires in COVID-19. The assay was immunoSEQ multiplex PCR, and TCRdb's table has in-frame clones only and misses some. The table records about 54,000 clones, roughly 86% of them present only once. The sequenced sample consisted of peripheral blood. The source is a man between 40 and 49 years old with COVID-19, enrolled during active disease.

V gene TRBV30 combines with J gene TRBJ1-3; 9 nucleotides align to TRBD1. Germline assignment: CDR1 GTSNPN and CDR2 SVGIG (reference sequence). CDR3 length: 17 residues. V lost 1 base and J lost 0; bases outside the gene matches: 7. The CDR3 here is CAWSAGQGIVSGNTIYF. The CDR3 DNA sequence: TGTGCCTGGAGTGCGGGACAGGGAATAGTCTCTGGAAACACCATATATTTT.

The chain combines TRBV3-1 (or the pseudogene TRBV3-2) with TRBJ2-7, with D hard to call. Germline V lookup: CDR1 LGHDT, CDR2 YNNKEL (reference sequence). The CDR3 runs 14 residues. The V gene lost 2 bases and the J gene lost 0 bases, with 8 bases spanning the gap. The CDR3, as DNA: TGTGCCAGCAGCCAATCAACAGTCTCCTACGAGCAGTACTTC. Its translation is CASSQSTVSYEQYF.

This chain joins TRBV6-5 and TRBJ2-7; tentative D call: TRBD2 (7 bases). The CDR3 extends over 15 amino acids. Trimming took 8 bases from V and 8 from J, leaving 25 bases between them. Germline CDR1 reads MNHEY; CDR2 reads SVGAGI. The CDR3 region has the DNA TGTGCCAGCGCGGGGGCGTCCCAGGCGCTACGAAAGCAGTACTTC. Protein product: CASAGASQALRKQYF.

This clone appeared a single time. This rearrangement joins TRBV6-2 or TRBV6-3 to TRBJ2-4, with TRBD2 matching 7 bases. The length of the CDR3 is 15 residues. The V gene's germline CDR1 is MNHEY and CDR2 SVGEGT. Trimming at V came to 1 base and at J to 6 bases, leaving 6 bases not matched to a gene. The DNA of the CDR3 is TGTGCCAGCAGTTACTTAGCGGGTAGCGGAAACATTCAGTACTTC. Protein product: CASSYLAGSGNIQYF.

This chain links TRBV15 with TRBJ2-5; D uncertain. The CDR3 is 17 residues long. The ends were cut back, 0 bases at V and 5 bases at J, with 19 bases in the middle. Germline CDR1 LNHNV, CDR2 YYDKDF (reference sequence). CDR3 region: CATSRDLAASSRETQYF. CDR3 nucleotides: TGTGCCACCAGCAGAGATCTGGCGGCCTCCTCTCGGGAGACCCAGTACTTC.

The count of this clone is one. This sequence joins TRBV6-5 and TRBJ2-7; D might be TRBD1 (6 bases). The length of the CDR3 is 13 residues. The germline V gene has CDR1 MNHEY and CDR2 SVGAGI. V lost 6 bases to trimming and J lost 6 bases, with 15 bases between them. CDR3 sequence reads: CASSRTETFEQYF. For the CDR3, the DNA is TGTGCCAGCAGCCGGACAGAGACTTTCGAGCAGTACTTC.

The chain couples TRBV5-1 to TRBJ2-5, with D tentatively TRBD2 (6 bases). The CDR3 has 13 residues. Germline loops: CDR1 SGHRS, CDR2 YFSETQ. V was trimmed by 4 bases and J by 2 bases, leaving 9 bases between them. Here the CDR3 DNA reads TGCGCCAGCAGCACCGGGGGACAAGAGACCCAGTACTTC. As protein: CASSTGGQETQYF.

The chain uses TRBV29-1 and TRBJ1-2; 7 bases fit TRBD1. The junction had 3 bases not matched to a gene; V was cut back by 5 bases and J by 3 bases. The germline V gene has CDR1 SQVTM and CDR2 ANQGSEA. The CDR3 runs 12 residues. The CDR3 DNA reads TGCAGCGTTACAGGGGTTCACTATGGCTACACCTTC. Residues: CSVTGVHYGYTF.

The chain carries TRBV19 and TRBJ1-1, with TRBD1 as a possible D gene (6 bases). The CDR3 extends over 16 amino acids. Trimming removed 4 bases at V and 7 bases at J, with 22 bases between. Germline lookup yields CDR1 LNHDA and CDR2 SQIVND (reference sequence). The CDR3 region is CASSRGGLGLGREAFF. CDR3 DNA: TGTGCCAGTAGTAGGGGGGGCCTGGGTCTAGGCCGTGAAGCTTTCTTT.

This chain links TRBV10-3 with TRBJ2-2, with D maybe TRBD2 (6 bases). CDR3 length: 15 residues. Trimming removed 5 bases from V and 1 base from J, with 11 bases in between. Germline assignment: CDR1 ENHRY and CDR2 SYGVKD. CDR3 residues: CAISSRRENTGELFF. Here the CDR3 DNA reads TGTGCCATCAGTTCCCGGCGGGAGAACACCGGGGAGCTGTTTTTT.

The count of this clone is one. CDR3 sequence: CASSQVSYEQYF. The DNA for the CDR3 is TGTGCCAGCAGCCAAGTCTCGTACGAGCAGTACTTC. The J gene is TRBJ2-7, the V gene TRBV14; D unclear. Trimming pared 1 base from V and 4 bases from J, leaving 5 bases between. From germline, CDR1 is SGHDN and CDR2 FVKESK. The CDR3 extends over 12 amino acids.

The chain is built from TRBV4-1 and TRBJ2-5, with D maybe TRBD2 (6 bases). Trimming cost V 4 bases and J 3 bases, with 12 bases left between them. The CDR3 length is 14 residues. Germline CDR1 is MGHRA and CDR2 is YSYEKL. The chain's CDR3 is CASSRLATEETQYF. For the CDR3, the DNA is TGCGCCAGCAGCCGGCTAGCGACTGAAGAGACCCAGTACTTC.

In its sample, this clone was seen once. This chain uses TRBV12-3 or TRBV12-4 with TRBJ1-1; D remains unclear. CDR3 size: 12 residues. Trimming shortened V by 5 bases and J by 1 base, and 5 bases separated the two germline ends. The CDR3 sequence: CASSPRNTEAFF. In DNA form, the CDR3 reads TGTGCCAGCAGTCCTAGGAACACTGAAGCTTTCTTT.

The chain employs TRBV5-1 and TRBJ1-1, with unresolved D. From germline, CDR1 is SGHRS and CDR2 YFSETQ. The germline V and J ends were trimmed by 5 bases and 0 bases, with 8 bases remaining between them. The CDR3 spans 13 residues. CDR3 nucleotides: TGCGCCAGCAGTTACAATTTGAACACTGAAGCTTTCTTT. Protein product: CASSYNLNTEAFF.

J is TRBJ1-2 and V is TRBV20-1; D possibly corresponds to TRBD1 (5 bases). This CDR3 region has 11 residues. Trimming took 6 bases from V and 9 from J, leaving 14 bases between them. CDR1 is DFQATT and CDR2 is SNEGSKA in the germline V gene (reference sequence). The CDR3 nucleotides read TGCAGTGCCTCAGGGCAGCTTAGCTACACCTTC. This translates into CSASGQLSYTF.

The chain links TRBV9 to TRBJ2-1; TRBD2 is a possible D gene (6 bases). Germline values: CDR1 SGDLS, CDR2 YYNGEE. This CDR3 has 15 residues. The V end lost 0 bases, the J end lost 4 bases, and 11 bases lay between the germline ends. The CDR3 DNA reads as TGTGCCAGCAGCGTAGCGGGGGATCTTTACAATGAGCAGTTCTTC. It yields the protein CASSVAGDLYNEQFF.

This clone has a handful of counts. The chain couples TRBV21-1 to TRBJ1-5; TRBD1, the D gene given by the table, was not confirmed from the DNA. TRBV21-1 is a pseudogene locus. CDR3 size: 15 residues. DNA of the CDR3: TGTGCCAGCAGACAGGGGGCTCGGGGCAATCAGCCCCAGCATTTT. It encodes CASRQGARGNQPQHF.

The chain employs TRBV19 and TRBJ2-7; 8 bases are shared with TRBD1. CDR3 length: 14 amino acids. Trimming took 6 bases from V and 7 from J; bases not matched to a gene: 11. Germline V gene sequence: CDR1 LNHDA, CDR2 SQIVND (reference sequence). The CDR3 DNA reads TGTGCCAGTAGCTCAGGGGGCTACCCTGGGGAGCAGTACTTC. Amino acids: CASSSGGYPGEQYF.

J is TRBJ2-1 and V is TRBV29-1; 8 bases are shared with TRBD2. V shed 7 bases and J 6 bases; nucleotides not matched to a gene: 8. This CDR3 region has 13 residues. The germline V gene has CDR1 SQVTM and CDR2 ANQGSEA. The chain's CDR3 is CSDGSGGGNEQFF. CDR3 DNA: TGCAGCGACGGGAGCGGGGGAGGCAATGAGCAGTTCTTC.

The V and J genes are TRBV5-1 and TRBJ1-6, with a weak D call TRBD1 (6 bases). Trimming took off 0 bases at V and 7 bases at J, with 20 bases between the two ends. The germline gives CDR1 SGHRS, CDR2 YFSETQ. The CDR3 consists of 18 residues. Written as DNA, the CDR3 is TGCGCCAGCAGCTTGGTTATCTCGACAGGCGGAAAAAATTCACCCCTCCACTTT. As protein: CASSLVISTGGKNSPLHF.

The V and J genes are TRBV27 and TRBJ2-7, with D possibly TRBD2 on 6 matching bases. Germline CDR1 MNHEY, CDR2 SMNVEV (reference sequence). This CDR3 has 14 amino acids. V dropped 5 bases and J dropped 2 bases, with 13 bases sitting between them. The DNA of the CDR3 is TGTGCCAGCAGTCAAGGACGCGGGACCTACGAGCAGTACTTC. Translated, it gives CASSQGRGTYEQYF.

This clone came up once. The V gene is TRBV7-6, the J gene TRBJ2-5; TRBD2 matches 8 bases. V was clipped by 8 bases and J by 4 bases; unmatched bases: 12. The CDR3 loop spans 15 amino acids. The germline CDR1 and CDR2 sequences are SGHVS and FNYEAQ. The CDR3 coding sequence is TGTGCCAGCCACGAAATGGGGAGCGGGGGAGAGACCCAGTACTTC. It translates to CASHEMGSGGETQYF.

V is TRBV5-6 and J is TRBJ2-1; weak D call: TRBD1 (5 bases). Germline assignment: CDR1 SGHDT and CDR2 YYEEEE. This CDR3 region has 16 residues. V dropped 2 bases and J dropped 7 bases, with 19 bases sitting between them. The CDR3 loop is CASSFGHLTHGNEQFF. The CDR3 nucleotides are TGTGCCAGCAGCTTTGGACACTTGACCCACGGGAATGAGCAGTTCTTC.

The chain is built from TRBV28 and TRBJ2-7, with TRBD2 matching over 8 bases. CDR3 length: 15 residues. V trimming: 8 bases; J trimming: 5 bases; junction bases outside the gene matches: 14. CDR1 is MDHEN, CDR2 SYDVKM, per germline. In nucleotides, the CDR3 is TGTGCCAGCTGTGGGAGATTGGGCGGGGGGAACGAGCAGTACTTC. Protein product: CASCGRLGGGNEQYF.

This clone was recorded once. The V and J genes are TRBV5-1 and TRBJ2-1; 7 bases line up with TRBD1. The length of the CDR3 is 15 residues. V was clipped by 4 bases and J by 9 bases; unmatched bases: 13. From germline, CDR1 is SGHRS and CDR2 YFSETQ. CDR3 in amino acids: CASSPRDSGQGEQFF. The CDR3 DNA follows: TGCGCCAGCAGCCCCCGGGACAGTGGGCAGGGTGAGCAGTTCTTC.

The V call is TRBV5-1, the J call TRBJ1-2, with D uncertain. The CDR3 is made up of 12 amino acids. V lost 3 bases, J lost 8 bases, and 11 bases lay in between. Per germline, CDR1 SGHRS and CDR2 YFSETQ. The CDR3 region is CASSSTTLGYTF. DNA of the CDR3: TGCGCCAGCAGCTCGACTACCTTGGGCTACACCTTC.

The chain uses TRBV7-3 and TRBJ2-3; possible D gene TRBD2, 6 bases. Trimming removed 2 bases at V and 3 bases at J, with 12 bases between. Germline loops: CDR1 SGHTA, CDR2 FQGTGA. The CDR3 totals 15 residues. The CDR3: CASSLQGGGTDTQYF. The CDR3 DNA reads as TGTGCCAGCAGCTTACAGGGAGGAGGAACAGATACGCAGTATTTT.

This chain joins TRBV7-9 and TRBJ2-5, with D perhaps matching TRBD1 (5 bases). Germline values: CDR1 SEHNR, CDR2 FQNEAQ (reference sequence). Trimming removed 5 bases at V and 5 bases at J, with 18 bases between. The CDR3 covers 15 residues. DNA of the CDR3: TGTGCCAGCAGCCAAACAGGCAGCGTAAGGGAGACCCAGTACTTC. As protein: CASSQTGSVRETQYF.

This chain links TRBV18 with TRBJ2-7; a possible D gene is TRBD1 (5 bases). Germline values: CDR1 KGHSH, CDR2 LQKENI. Trimming cost V 2 bases and J 3 bases, with 8 bases left between them. This CDR3 is built from 13 residues. This CDR3 is CASSPRGGYEQYF. The CDR3 DNA is TGTGCCAGCTCACCAAGGGGCGGCTACGAGCAGTACTTC.